The 10 T cell receptor beta chains below all came from one sample that was sequenced in a study of response to subunit inactivated influenza vaccine. TCRdb reanalysed the RT-PCR reads using MiXCR and keeps one entry per CDR3 protein. Of about 500,000 distinct CDR3 sequences listed, about 15% are singletons. This material consisted of CD4+ T cells sorted from PBMCs, taken about 24 months after vaccination. Source of these receptors: a man between 50 and 75 years old who received an inactivated influenza vaccine.

The genes are TRBV12-3 or TRBV12-4 and TRBJ1-5, with D unresolved. The CDR3 has 13 amino acids. The V end was cut by 3 bases, the J end by 4 bases, with 7 bases between. The CDR3 is CASSFFENQPQHF. The CDR3 DNA sequence: TGTGCCAGCAGTTTTTTCGAGAATCAGCCCCAGCATTTT.

V and J are TRBV15 and TRBJ2-1, with a tentative D call TRBD2 (5 bases). CDR1 LNHNV and CDR2 YYDKDF come from the germline V gene (reference sequence). The CDR3 contains 16 residues. V lost 0 bases and J lost 6, with 15 bases in between. The CDR3 is CATSRDRLWSGNEQFF. CDR3 DNA: TGTGCCACCAGCAGAGATCGATTATGGAGCGGCAATGAGCAGTTCTTC.

This clonotype appeared a few times. The rearrangement links TRBV6-2 or TRBV6-3 to TRBJ2-6; D remains ambiguous. The CDR3 loop spans 15 amino acids. The germline V and J ends were trimmed by 10 bases and 0 bases, with 13 bases remaining between them. The V gene's germline CDR1 is MNHEY and CDR2 SVGEGT. CDR3 sequence (DNA): TGTGCCACGGCGAGATTGAGCTCTGGGGCCAACGTCCTGACTTTC. This codes for CATARLSSGANVLTF.

There are a few counts of this clonotype. This chain uses TRBV3-1 with TRBJ2-2; 8 bases line up with TRBD2. The CDR3 spans 17 residues. Trimming cost V 2 bases and J 7 bases; bases outside gene matches: 12. The germline V gene has CDR1 LGHDT and CDR2 YNNKEL (reference sequence). CDR3 amino acids: CASSQNPGLGSRGELFF. The DNA for the CDR3 is TGTGCCAGCAGCCAAAACCCGGGACTAGGTAGTCGCGGGGAGCTGTTTTTT.

Only a few counts were recorded for this clonotype. The V gene is TRBV4-3, the J gene TRBJ2-1; D remains unclear. This CDR3 spans 15 amino acids. Germline values: CDR1 LGHNA, CDR2 YSLEER. V was clipped by 0 bases and J by 0 bases, with 6 bases between them. CDR3: CASSQDWLSYNEQFF. As DNA, the CDR3 is TGCGCCAGCAGCCAAGATTGGCTCTCCTACAATGAGCAGTTCTTC.

The gene calls are TRBV29-1 and TRBJ2-1; D is possibly TRBD1 (5 bases). The CDR3 has 15 amino acids. In germline, CDR1 is SQVTM, CDR2 ANQGSEA. V lost 3 bases, J lost 0 bases, and 12 bases lay in between. CDR3 sequence reads: CSVDWQGSSYNEQFF. DNA for the CDR3: TGCAGCGTTGATTGGCAGGGTAGCTCCTACAATGAGCAGTTCTTC.

This clonotype was picked up a small number of times. V and J are TRBV20-1 and TRBJ2-1, with TRBD2 identical over 7 bases. The CDR3 is made up of 15 amino acids. The V segment lost 1 base and the J segment 5 bases; nucleotides outside the gene matches: 8. Germline CDR1 DFQATT, CDR2 SNEGSKA (reference sequence). The CDR3 nucleotides read TGCAGTGCTAGAGTGGCAGGGAGGGCCGACAATGAGCAGTTCTTC. Its translation is CSARVAGRADNEQFF.

This clonotype was counted at least ten times. This chain links TRBV20-1 with TRBJ2-1; TRBD2 agrees at 11 bases. V was clipped by 7 bases and J by 7 bases; unmatched bases: 6. Germline CDR1 and CDR2: DFQATT and SNEGSKA (reference sequence). This CDR3 region has 13 residues. The CDR3 loop reads CSVSSGGLNEQFF. In DNA form, the CDR3 reads TGCAGTGTATCTAGCGGGGGGCTAAATGAGCAGTTCTTC.

The chain links TRBV5-6 to TRBJ2-3; 12 positions agree with TRBD2. This CDR3 contains 17 residues. Looked up from germline, CDR1 is SGHDT and CDR2 is YYEEEE. Germline trimming cut 0 bases from V and 6 bases from J; bases unmatched to any gene: 8. This CDR3 reads CASSLAETSGSIDTQYF. The CDR3 region has the DNA TGTGCCAGCAGCTTGGCAGAGACTAGCGGGAGTATTGATACGCAGTATTTT.

This clonotype was seen a few times. The CDR3 DNA is TGTGCCAGCAGCAAAGGGGGACAGGGGGCTTCTAGCTATGGCTACACCTTC. Protein product: CASSKGGQGASSYGYTF. The chain couples TRBV7-2 to TRBJ1-2; 12 positions agree with TRBD1. CDR1 is SGHTA and CDR2 is FQGNSA in the germline V gene. The CDR3 consists of 17 residues. V lost 5 bases, J lost 4 bases, and 11 bases stayed unmatched.